These T cell receptor beta chains were read from a single sample in a study of radiotherapy plus CTLA-4 blockade in lung cancer. TCRdb keeps only in-frame clones here, not all; method: immunoSEQ multiplex PCR. The sample shows 90,000 to 100,000 clones, around 84% of them seen only once. The source material was peripheral blood, sampled from a patient treated with radiotherapy plus ipilimumab. These TCRs come from a human donor with non-small cell lung cancer that progressed on radiotherapy plus ipilimumab. The CDR3 runs from the conserved cysteine through the conserved F or W. Each record gives: CDR3 protein, CDR3 DNA, clone size, V gene, D gene, J gene. The D gene is left open where the match is weak. Clone sizes are given selectively: once, few, many, or a class where the clone is expanded.

CASSLKLLDTQYF TGTGCCAGCAGCTTAAAACTATTAGATACGCAGTATTTT once TRBV7-3 NA TRBJ2-3
CASSLLPSGSPEETQYF TGCGCCAGCAGCTTGTTGCCTAGCGGGAGTCCTGAGGAGACCCAGTACTTC NA TRBV5-1 TRBD2 TRBJ2-5
CASSQAGRVNEQFF TGTGCCAGCAGCCAGGCTGGGAGGGTCAATGAGCAGTTCTTC once TRBV11-2 TRBD2 TRBJ2-1
CAWSVPPGRTEAFF TGTGCCTGGAGTGTACCCCCGGGGCGGACTGAAGCTTTCTTT NA TRBV30 NA TRBJ1-1
CASSPNRAPNTEAFF TGTGCCAGCTCACCAAACAGAGCGCCGAACACTGAAGCTTTCTTT NA TRBV18 NA TRBJ1-1
CASSSHSGNYYEQYF TGTGCCAGCAGTTCACATAGCGGAAACTACTACGAGCAGTACTTC NA TRBV9 NA TRBJ2-7
CASSILAGVAEQFF TGTGCCAGCAGCATACTAGCGGGAGTCGCTGAGCAGTTCTTC NA TRBV7-3 TRBD2 TRBJ2-1
CASHGGLVSSGELFF TGTGCCAGTCACGGGGGACTAGTCAGTAGCGGGGAGCTGTTTTTT NA TRBV28 TRBD2 TRBJ2-2
CASSPGGSAEKLFF TGCGCCAGCAGCCCAGGGGGCTCGGCTGAAAAACTGTTTTTT NA TRBV5-1 TRBD1 TRBJ1-4
CASSFRLMNTEAFF TGTGCCAGCAGTTTTCGACTTATGAACACTGAAGCTTTCTTT NA TRBV28 NA TRBJ1-1
CASSGSGGLNTEAFF TGTGCCAGCAGTGGTAGTGGGGGATTGAACACTGAAGCTTTCTTT NA TRBV2 NA TRBJ1-1
CASSVAPPETQYF TGTGCCAGCAGCGTAGCGCCCCCAGAGACCCAGTACTTC NA TRBV9 NA TRBJ2-5
CASSPQGRAYGYTF TGTGCCAGCAGCCCACAGGGACGGGCCTATGGCTACACCTTC NA TRBV11-2 NA TRBJ1-2
CASSEEMTASYEQYF TGTGCCAGCAGTGAAGAGATGACAGCCTCCTACGAGCAGTACTTC NA TRBV2 NA TRBJ2-7
CASSLGLTYEQYF TGTGCCAGCAGTCTCGGACTCACCTACGAGCAGTACTTC medium-sized TRBV27 NA TRBJ2-7
CASSRGGGYGYTF TGTGCCAGCAGTCGAGGAGGGGGCTATGGCTACACCTTC NA TRBV6-6 NA TRBJ1-2
CASRSDSLYGYTF TGTGCCAGTAGAAGTGACAGTCTCTATGGCTACACCTTC NA TRBV19 NA TRBJ1-2
CASSITGTSGFQYF TGTGCTAGCAGCATTACCGGGACTAGTGGTTTTCAGTATTTT NA TRBV7-7 TRBD2 TRBJ2-3